This T cell receptor (beta chain) was identified in a study of T-cell reconstitution after alpha-beta-depleted transplantation in children. It was with unique molecular identifiers that the TCRbeta library was prepared. TCRdb called the PCR reads again in MiXCR, with one record for every CDR3 protein. The sample lists some 280,000 distinct CDR3 sequences; 9.9% were seen once. In germline, CDR1 is SNHLY, CDR2 FYNNEI. CDR3 length: 14 residues. Trimming took off 3 bases at V and 0 bases at J, with 8 bases between the two ends. The V and J genes are TRBV2 and TRBJ1-2; D gene unclear. The sequences come from PBMCs from the stem cell graft donor, collected from the stem cell graft. This clonotype was sampled from a human donor who donated a stem cell graft to a child with SCID. The CDR3: CASSEGSPNYGYTF. CDR3 coding DNA: TGTGCCAGCAGTGAGGGCAGCCCTAACTATGGCTACACCTTC.